Listed here are 21 T cell receptor beta chains from one sample, sequenced in a study of T cells in women clearing cervical HPV infection. The method was immunoSEQ multiplex PCR; TCRdb's version includes in-frame clones alone and lacks a portion of them. The sample table sets out around 28,000 clones. Sequencing was done on a sample of blood buffy coat. These TCRs come from a woman between 18 and 75 years old with a cervical HPV16 infection that either progressed to CIN3+ or cleared (not recorded which).

Points on this clone: The read gets to within 3 residues of the CDR3 end, and the germline J gene fills in the rest. Other DNA variants within this sample encode the same CDR3. The chain couples TRBV7-6 to TRBJ1-3; 7 bases agree with TRBD1. This CDR3 comprises 17 residues. Germline values: CDR1 SGHVS, CDR2 FNYEAQ. V shed 1 base and J 1 base; nucleotides not matched to a gene: 7. The CDR3 sequence is CASSLGEGQRSGNTIYF. The sequenced part of the CDR3 DNA is TGTGCCAGCAGCTTAGGGGAGGGACAGCGATCTGGAAACACC.

On this clone itself: The read is 3 residues too short to cover the CDR3 end, so that end is filled in from the germline J gene. The chain recombines TRBV30 with TRBJ2-4; perhaps TRBD2 as D (6 bases). Germline V gene data show CDR1 as GTSNPN and CDR2 as SVGIG (reference sequence). This CDR3 has 14 residues. The sequenced part of the CDR3 DNA is TGTGCCTGGAGTGTGGCGGGGATCTCCTATGGT. Protein: CAWSVAGISYG. The CDR3 as a whole reads CAWSVAGISYGQYF.

Note on this clone: The observed sequence ends 3 residues before the CDR3 terminus, with the missing tail filled in from the germline J gene. V usage is TRBV23-1 and J usage is TRBJ2-1; TRBD2 might be the D (6 bases). TRBV23-1 is sorted into the ORF group, with uncertain function. The CDR3 consists of 15 residues. The germline V and J ends were trimmed by 7 bases and 2 bases, with 15 bases remaining between them. The CDR3: CASKPTRATYNEQFF. Incomplete CDR3 DNA: TGCGCCAGCAAACCGACTAGGGCCACCTACAATGAG.

In the case of this clone: The read stops 3 residues short of the end of the CDR3; the missing end is completed from the germline J gene. The rearrangement uses TRBV5-1 and TRBJ2-2, with 7 bases matching TRBD1. Germline-derived CDR1 and CDR2 are SGHRS and YFSETQ. The CDR3 covers 16 residues. After removal of 4 bases from V and 2 bases from J, the junction contained 8 bases not matched to a gene. This CDR3 is CASSPSGGHNTGELFF. The DNA read from the CDR3 is TGCGCCAGCAGCCCGTCAGGGGGTCATAACACCGGGGAG.

Of note for this clone: The read finishes 3 residues shy of the CDR3 end, and the germline J gene is used to complete it. The chain joins TRBV6-4 to TRBJ2-2; 10 bases fit TRBD2. Germline CDR1 reads MRHNA; CDR2 reads SNTAGT. This CDR3 is 17 amino acids long. The V and J ends lost 0 bases and 3 bases, in that order; junction bases with no gene match: 4. The CDR3 is CASSDSSSGSDTGELFF. The sequenced CDR3 bases are TGTGCCAGCAGTGACTCTTCTAGCGGGAGTGACACCGGGGAG.

Points on this clone: From the germline J gene comes the end of the CDR3, since the read stops 3 residues before it. V usage is TRBV7-9 and J usage is TRBJ2-2, with D unclear. CDR3 length equals 13 residues. Deletions cut 3 bases from V and 1 base from J, with 3 bases between. Germline CDR1 is SEHNR and CDR2 is FQNEAQ (reference sequence). CDR3 DNA, as far as it was read: TGTGCCAGCAGCTTCGGGAACACCGGGGAG. Amino acids: CASSFGNTGE. The full CDR3 reads CASSFGNTGELFF.

CDR3 DNA (partial): TGTGCCAGCAGCGTAGGAGAGCGGGGCCTCACAGATACG. This gives the protein CASSVGERGLTDT. The CDR3 in full is CASSVGERGLTDTQYF. J is TRBJ2-3 and V is TRBV9, with 7 nucleotides matching TRBD2. The read falls 3 residues short of the CDR3 end, and the missing part is taken from the germline J gene. This CDR3 has 16 amino acids. V gave up 0 bases and J gave up 2 bases; unmatched junction bases: 6. Germline V gene data show CDR1 as SGDLS and CDR2 as YYNGEE.

A note on this clone: Read coverage stops 3 residues before the CDR3 terminus; the germline J gene supplies the remainder. The rearrangement links TRBV19 to TRBJ2-1; D call uncertain. The V gene's germline CDR1 is LNHDA and CDR2 SQIVND (reference sequence). This CDR3 has 13 amino acids. The V end was cut by 4 bases, the J end by 8 bases, with 12 bases between. The CDR3: CASSNQVFDEQFF. Partial CDR3 DNA: TGTGCCAGTAGTAATCAGGTCTTCGATGAG.

Worth noting for this clone: The sequence runs out 3 residues before the end of the CDR3; the remainder is reconstructed from the germline J gene. The rearrangement links TRBV2 to TRBJ2-3; 9 nucleotides match TRBD2. Unmatched junction bases numbered 5, after V lost 5 bases and J lost 5 bases. This CDR3 contains 14 residues. The germline gives CDR1 SNHLY, CDR2 FYNNEI. CDR3 residues: CASSPGLALDTQYF. The sequenced part of the CDR3 DNA is TGTGCCAGCAGTCCAGGACTAGCGCTAGATACG.

The CDR3 DNA, read in part, is TGCGCCAGCAGTGACAGGGTGGCTGGCAATCAGCCC. It codes for CASSDRVAGNQP. The whole CDR3 sequence reads CASSDRVAGNQPQHF. J is TRBJ1-5 and V is TRBV10-2; D is possibly TRBD1 (5 bases). From the germline J gene comes the end of the CDR3, since the read stops 3 residues before it. This CDR3 is 15 amino acids long. Germline V lookup: CDR1 WSHSY, CDR2 SAAADI. Trimming took off 3 bases at V and 2 bases at J, with 11 bases between the two ends.

Points on this clone: The read falls 3 residues short of the CDR3 end, and the missing part is taken from the germline J gene. The chain is built from TRBV5-8 and TRBJ2-5; the D gene is possibly TRBD1 (6 bases). This CDR3 is 14 amino acids long. The V end was cut by 0 bases, the J end by 1 base, with 7 bases between. From germline, CDR1 is SGHTS and CDR2 YDEGEE. The CDR3 bases that were read are TGTGCCAGCAGCTTGGCAGGGGTCCAAGAGACC. This translates into CASSLAGVQET. The entire CDR3 protein is CASSLAGVQETQYF.

In the case of this clone: Read coverage stops 3 residues before the CDR3 terminus; the germline J gene supplies the remainder. This rearrangement joins TRBV6-1 to TRBJ1-5; 7 bases fit TRBD1. Trimming cost V 4 bases and J 4 bases; bases outside gene matches: 7. This CDR3 contains 15 residues. The germline V gene encodes CDR1 MNHNS and CDR2 SASEGT. The CDR3: CASSGDRDRNQPQHF. Partial CDR3 DNA: TGTGCCAGCAGTGGAGACCGGGACAGAAATCAGCCC.

On this clone: The missing CDR3 end, 3 residues past where the read stops, is filled in from the germline J gene. The chain combines TRBV29-1 with TRBJ1-2, with 10 positions matching TRBD1. The length of the CDR3 is 15 residues. J was trimmed by 0 bases and V by 7 bases; bases with no gene match: 8. The germline gives CDR1 SQVTM, CDR2 ANQGSEA. The sequenced part of the CDR3 DNA is TGCAGCGCCGAAGCGACAGGGGGCGCTAACTATGGC. Translation: CSAEATGGANYG. The CDR3, in full, reads CSAEATGGANYGYTF.

Of note for this clone: Read data end 3 residues before the CDR3 end; the end is taken from the germline J gene. The rearrangement links TRBV30 to TRBJ1-1; D ambiguous. Germline CDR1 reads GTSNPN; CDR2 reads SVGIG (reference sequence). This CDR3 comprises 10 residues. The DNA read from the CDR3 is TGTGCCTGGGGCCTCGGGGTA. Translating it yields CAWGLGV. The whole CDR3 is CAWGLGVAFF.

In the case of this clone: The read ends 3 residues shy of where the CDR3 ends; the end is completed using the germline J gene. The V gene is TRBV6-1, the J gene TRBJ2-3; 7 bases are a match to TRBD1. CDR3 length: 14 residues. Per germline, CDR1 MNHNS and CDR2 SASEGT. CDR3 region: CASSARQGGQPQYF. The part of the CDR3 DNA that was read is TGTGCCAGCAGTGCTAGACAGGGTGGGCAGCCG.

About this clone: Compared with germline, one end of the junction differs, possibly owing to a read error. The DNA ends 3 residues before the CDR3 does, and the rest of the CDR3 is filled in from the germline J gene. V is TRBV4-2 and J is TRBJ2-7; 7 nucleotides align to TRBD1. The CDR3 covers 15 residues. Germline V gives CDR1 LGHNA, CDR2 YNFKEQ. The part of the CDR3 DNA that was read is TGCGCCAGCAGCGGCCAGACAGGGTGGGGGTACGAG. It yields the protein CASSGQTGWGYE. The CDR3, in full, reads CASSGQTGWGYEQYF.

Turning to this clone: The observed sequence ends 3 residues before the CDR3 terminus, with the missing tail filled in from the germline J gene. The genes are TRBV30 and TRBJ1-5; the match to TRBD1 covers 7 bases. CDR1 is GTSNPN, CDR2 SVGIG, per germline (reference sequence). V lost 2 bases, J lost 9 bases, and 7 bases stayed unmatched. The CDR3 is made up of 13 amino acids. CDR3 DNA (partial): TGTGCCTGGAGTCTCACAGGGGAAGGGCCC. Its protein is CAWSLTGEGP. The entire CDR3 sequence reads CAWSLTGEGPQHF.

As concerns this clone: The DNA ends 3 residues before the CDR3 does, and the rest of the CDR3 is filled in from the germline J gene. This rearrangement joins TRBV7-2 to TRBJ2-4; 9 positions match TRBD1. Per germline, CDR1 SGHTA and CDR2 FQGNSA. CDR3 length: 15 amino acids. The part of the CDR3 DNA that was read is TGTGCCAGCAGCCCCTCCGGGACAGGGACCTATGGT. Translating gives CASSPSGTGTYG. Given in full, the CDR3 is CASSPSGTGTYGQYF.

Concerning this clone itself: The read terminates 3 residues before the CDR3 end, so the remaining end is supplied by the germline J gene. This chain links TRBV20-1 with TRBJ2-2; D ambiguous. From germline, CDR1 is DFQATT and CDR2 SNEGSKA (reference sequence). The CDR3 extends over 12 amino acids. Between the trimmed V and J ends, which lost 5 bases and 6 bases, there was a span of 10 bases. The CDR3 bases that were read are TGCAGTGCTTCCTTCGGTCCCGGGGAG. The encoded protein is CSASFGPGE. The CDR3 as a whole reads CSASFGPGELFF.

Points on this clone: The observed sequence ends 3 residues before the CDR3 terminus, with the missing tail filled in from the germline J gene. This chain joins TRBV7-9 and TRBJ2-2; a weak D match, TRBD1 (6 bases). The CDR3 is made up of 13 amino acids. Per germline, CDR1 SEHNR and CDR2 FQNEAQ (reference sequence). The CDR3 spells CASSQQGGEKLFF. The DNA read from the CDR3 is TGTGCCAGCAGCCAACAGGGTGGTGAAAAG.

Note on this clone: The read ends 3 residues shy of where the CDR3 ends; the end is completed using the germline J gene. The chain combines TRBV18 with TRBJ1-2; 8 positions agree with TRBD1. Germline V gives CDR1 KGHSH, CDR2 LQKENI. The CDR3 spans 14 residues. CDR3 in amino acids: CASSPRDRNYDYTF. CDR3 DNA, as far as it was read: TGTGCCAGCTCACCTCGGGACAGGAACTACGAC.